The 10 T cell receptor beta chains given below trace back to one sample, sequenced in a study of CXCR3-negative and CXCR3-positive naive CD8 T cells. Overall study results and limits: When CXCR3-positive naive cells were set against CXCR3-negative naive cells, the former had more hydrophobic TRB CDR3s.

5' RACE with UMI labels generated the TRB cDNA libraries. TCRdb processed the 5' RACE reads again and assigns one entry to each CDR3 protein, with no DNA. The sample totals 140,000 to 150,000 distinct CDR3 sequences. Antigens of these TCRs are unknown. Sequencing used naive CXCR3+ CD8+ T cells from blood. Documented subset: CD45RO-CCR7+CD27+CD95- naive CD8+ T cells expressing CXCR3 (TNR3+). These receptor sequences come from a human donor in good health. Some clones in this sample may be carry-over from other donors' samples.

The V and J genes are TRBV12-3 or TRBV12-4 and TRBJ1-1. The CDR3 consists of 13 residues. This CDR3 is CASSDIEGTEAFF.

This sequence joins TRBV7-9 and TRBJ2-5; TCRdb names TRBD1, which stays unverified in the absence of DNA. CDR1 and CDR2 from the germline V gene are SEHNR and FQNEAQ (reference sequence). The CDR3 is 17 amino acids. This chain's CDR3 is CASSFSGQGTWGETQYF.

This chain uses TRBV4-1 with TRBJ2-1. The germline CDR1 and CDR2 sequences are MGHRA and YSYEKL. CDR3 length equals 16 residues. This chain's CDR3 is CASSQDPWLPPFEQFF.

The gene calls are TRBV4-1 and TRBJ2-7; TCRdb's assignment of TRBD1 cannot be checked, as there is no DNA. CDR3 length: 16 residues. Germline V CDR1 and CDR2: MGHRA, YSYEKL. CDR3 protein: CASSQAGGRSSYEQYF.

The chain is built from TRBV5-6 and TRBJ2-1; checking the TCRdb D call of TRBD1 is not possible without DNA. The CDR3 length is 14 residues. Per the germline V gene, CDR1 is SGHDT and CDR2 is YYEEEE. CDR3 sequence reads: CASSLGDTHLGKFF.

The chain joins TRBV29-1 to TRBJ1-2; TCRdb's D call, TRBD1, is unchecked because there is no DNA. The CDR3 runs to 12 residues. Per the germline V gene, CDR1 is SQVTM and CDR2 is ANQGSEA. CDR3 residues: CSVEAGGPGYTF.

The rearrangement links TRBV20-1 to TRBJ2-2; the TCRdb call, TRBD2, lacks DNA for checking. Germline assignment: CDR1 DFQATT and CDR2 SNEGSKA (reference sequence). The CDR3 totals 20 residues. This CDR3 is CSARDPFVHGTSGATGELFF.

The chain links TRBV23-1 to TRBJ2-1; the D gene TCRdb calls, TRBD1, cannot be checked with no DNA. TRBV23-1 is an ORF, with its function uncertain. The CDR3 covers 16 residues. CDR3 in amino acids: CASSHLARLSYNEQFF.

The chain has TRBV7-6 and TRBJ2-7; TCRdb outputs TRBD2, but without DNA this stays unchecked. This CDR3 contains 13 residues. In germline, CDR1 is SGHVS, CDR2 FNYEAQ. The chain's CDR3 is CASSLDLSAGQYF.

The genes are TRBV7-9 and TRBJ2-3. CDR3 size: 16 residues. Germline CDR1 and CDR2: SEHNR and FQNEAQ (reference sequence). The CDR3 is CASSLAASLLTDTQYF.